Sequencing of this T cell receptor (beta chain) was carried out in a study of cytomegalovirus exposure and HLA in healthy donors. Whole-study results and caveats: What TCR beta sequences reportedly achieved was accurate prediction of HLA-A and HLA-B alleles in most subjects. It was confirmed in vitro that three of the CMV-associated chains were specific for CMV antigens. For TCR beta chains, V- and J-gene trimming was later linked to a missense DCLRE1C variant.

For this clone: Its antigen is still unknown.

Use of 60 Vbeta and 13 Jbeta primers characterized the PCR. In the original processing: It was a later analysis that counted some 80 million unique TCR beta chains, of which 9.5 million to 14 million were shared. TCRdb's table, derived via immunoSEQ multiplex PCR, lists solely in-frame clones and lacks some. V and J calls and clone size are those listed in that table; D and trimming were worked out from the DNA. The table lists about 120,000 clones, approximately 65% of them singletons. Germline V lookup: CDR1 GTSNPN, CDR2 SVGIG (reference sequence). The CDR3 is 15 amino acids. Trimming pared 4 bases from V and 4 bases from J, leaving 16 bases between.

The chain couples TRBV30 to TRBJ2-2, with a tentative D call TRBD2 (6 bases). This TCR was sampled from a man between 18 and 35 years old in good health and CMV-seronegative. The sample taken for sequencing was PBMCs. The CDR3 spells CAWTPGLSVTGELFF. The CDR3 bases are TGTGCCTGGACTCCGGGACTCTCTGTCACCGGGGAGCTGTTTTTT.